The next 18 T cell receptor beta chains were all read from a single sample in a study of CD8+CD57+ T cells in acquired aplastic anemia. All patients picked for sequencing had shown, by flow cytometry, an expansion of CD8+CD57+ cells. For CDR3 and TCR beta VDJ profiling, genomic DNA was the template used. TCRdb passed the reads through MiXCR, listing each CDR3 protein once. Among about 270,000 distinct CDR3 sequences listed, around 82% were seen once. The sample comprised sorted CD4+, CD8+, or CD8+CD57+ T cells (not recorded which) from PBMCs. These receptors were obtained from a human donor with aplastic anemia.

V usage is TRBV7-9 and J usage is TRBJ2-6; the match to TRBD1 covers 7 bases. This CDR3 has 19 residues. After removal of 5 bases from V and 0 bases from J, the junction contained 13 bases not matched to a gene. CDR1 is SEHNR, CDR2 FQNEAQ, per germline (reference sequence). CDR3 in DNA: TGTGCCAGCAGCAAAGTTACGTACAGGGGACACTCTGGGGCCAACGTCCTGACTTTC. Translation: CASSKVTYRGHSGANVLTF.

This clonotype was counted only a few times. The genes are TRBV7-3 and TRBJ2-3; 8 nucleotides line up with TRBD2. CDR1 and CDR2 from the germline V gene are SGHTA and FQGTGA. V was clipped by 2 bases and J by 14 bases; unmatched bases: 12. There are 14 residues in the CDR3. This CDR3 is CASSLAGGPGAPYF. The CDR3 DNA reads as TGTGCCAGCAGCTTAGCGGGAGGTCCAGGAGCGCCGTATTTT.

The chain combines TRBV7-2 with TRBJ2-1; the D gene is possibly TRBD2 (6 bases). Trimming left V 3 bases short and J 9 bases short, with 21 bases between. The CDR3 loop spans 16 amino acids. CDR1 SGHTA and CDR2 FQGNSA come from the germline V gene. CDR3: CASSFQTGGAGVEQFF. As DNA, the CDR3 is TGTGCCAGCAGCTTTCAAACAGGCGGGGCGGGCGTTGAGCAGTTCTTC.

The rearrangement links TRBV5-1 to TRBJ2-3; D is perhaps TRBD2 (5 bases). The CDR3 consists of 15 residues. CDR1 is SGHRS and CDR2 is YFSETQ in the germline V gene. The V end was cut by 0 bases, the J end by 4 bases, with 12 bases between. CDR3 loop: CASSLAAGGSDTQYF. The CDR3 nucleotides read TGCGCCAGCAGCTTGGCCGCGGGTGGCTCAGATACGCAGTATTTT.

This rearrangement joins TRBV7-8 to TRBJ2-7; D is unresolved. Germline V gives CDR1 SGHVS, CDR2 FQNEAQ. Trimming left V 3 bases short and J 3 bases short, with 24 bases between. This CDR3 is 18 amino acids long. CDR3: CASSFPRGRETQYYEQYV. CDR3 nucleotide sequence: TGTGCCAGCAGCTTTCCGCGAGGTCGCGAAACGCAGTACTACGAGCAGTACGTC.

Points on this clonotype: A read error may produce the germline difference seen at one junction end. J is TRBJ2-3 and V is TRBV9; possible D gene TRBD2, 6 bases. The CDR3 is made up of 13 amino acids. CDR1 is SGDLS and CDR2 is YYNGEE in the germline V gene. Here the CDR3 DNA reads TGTGCCAGCAGCCACGGCGGGGCAGATGCGTACAATTTT. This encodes CASSHGGADAYNF.

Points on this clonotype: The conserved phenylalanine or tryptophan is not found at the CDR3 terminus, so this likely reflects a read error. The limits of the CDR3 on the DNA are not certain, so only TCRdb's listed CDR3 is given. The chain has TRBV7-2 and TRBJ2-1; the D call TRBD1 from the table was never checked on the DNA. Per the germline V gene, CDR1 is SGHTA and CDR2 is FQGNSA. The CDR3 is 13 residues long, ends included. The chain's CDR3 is CASSLNRGAQGYT.

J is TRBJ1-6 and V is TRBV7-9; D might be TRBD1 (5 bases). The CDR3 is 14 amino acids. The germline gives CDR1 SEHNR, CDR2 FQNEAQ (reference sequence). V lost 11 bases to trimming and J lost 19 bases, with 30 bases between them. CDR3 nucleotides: TGTGCCTACGGGGTTGAGGGGTGCCAAGAGCCCCAGCACTTT. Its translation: CAYGVEGCQEPQHF.

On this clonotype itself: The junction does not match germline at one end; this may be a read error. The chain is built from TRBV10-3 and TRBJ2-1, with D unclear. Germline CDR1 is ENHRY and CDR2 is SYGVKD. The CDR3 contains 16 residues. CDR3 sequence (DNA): TGTGCCATCAGTGAGTCTTGCGGAGACCAAAAGGATGAGAAGTTCTTC. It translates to CAISESCGDQKDEKFF.

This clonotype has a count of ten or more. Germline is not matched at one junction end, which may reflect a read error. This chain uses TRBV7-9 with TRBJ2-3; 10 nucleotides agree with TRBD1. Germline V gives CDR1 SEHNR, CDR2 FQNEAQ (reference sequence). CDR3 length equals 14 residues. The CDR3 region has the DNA TGTGCCAGCAGCCCCGGGACAGGGGATCACACAGATACGTTT. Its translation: CASSPGTGDHTDTF.

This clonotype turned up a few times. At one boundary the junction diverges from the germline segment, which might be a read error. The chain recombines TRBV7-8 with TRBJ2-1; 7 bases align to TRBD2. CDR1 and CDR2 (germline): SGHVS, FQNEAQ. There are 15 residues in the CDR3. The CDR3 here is CASSIAGGADTQYFF. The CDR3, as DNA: TGTGCCAGCAGCATAGCGGGCGGAGCCGATACGCAGTATTTCTTC. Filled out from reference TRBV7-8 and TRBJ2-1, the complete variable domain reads GAGVSQSPRYKVAKRGQDVALRCDPISGHVSLFWYQQALGQGPEFLTYFQNEAQLDKSGLPSDRFFAERPEGSVSTLKIQRTQQEDSAVYLCASSIAGGADTQYFFGPGTRLTVL.

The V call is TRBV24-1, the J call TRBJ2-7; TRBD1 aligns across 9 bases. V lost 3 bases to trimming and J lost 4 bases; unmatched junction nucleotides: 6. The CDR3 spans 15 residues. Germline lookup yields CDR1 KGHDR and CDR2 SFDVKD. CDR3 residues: CATSDRGQGRYEQYF. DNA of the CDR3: TGTGCCACCAGTGATCGGGGACAGGGAAGATACGAGCAGTACTTC.

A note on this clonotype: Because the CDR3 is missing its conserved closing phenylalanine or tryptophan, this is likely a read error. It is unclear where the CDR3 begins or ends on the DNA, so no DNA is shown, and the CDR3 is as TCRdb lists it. The CDR3 sequence is CASGGAGNIQVN. The chain uses TRBV9 and TRBJ2-4. Per the germline V gene, CDR1 is SGDLS and CDR2 is YYNGEE. The CDR3 is made up of 12 amino acids, end residues included.

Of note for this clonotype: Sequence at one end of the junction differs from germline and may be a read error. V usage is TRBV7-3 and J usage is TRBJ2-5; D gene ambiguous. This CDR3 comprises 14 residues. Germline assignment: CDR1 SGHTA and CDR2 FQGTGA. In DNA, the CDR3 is TGTGCCAGCAGCTTGAGCACCTATAATTCACCCCTCCACTTC. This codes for CASSLSTYNSPLHF.

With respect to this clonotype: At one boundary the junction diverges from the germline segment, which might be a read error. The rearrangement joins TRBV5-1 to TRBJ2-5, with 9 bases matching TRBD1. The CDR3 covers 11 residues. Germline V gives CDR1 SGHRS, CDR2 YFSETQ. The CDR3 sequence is CASSSDRGRSF. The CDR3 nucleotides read TGCGCCAGCAGCTCGGACAGGGGCAGGTCCTTC.

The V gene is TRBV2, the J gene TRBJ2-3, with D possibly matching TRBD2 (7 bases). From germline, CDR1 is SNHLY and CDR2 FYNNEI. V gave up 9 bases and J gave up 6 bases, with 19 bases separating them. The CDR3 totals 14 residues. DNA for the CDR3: TGTGCCAGAACAGGGCCTAGCGGACCCGATACGCAGTATTTT. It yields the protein CARTGPSGPDTQYF.

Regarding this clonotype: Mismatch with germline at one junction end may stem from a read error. For the CDR3, the DNA is TGTGCCAGCGGCTACGGGGGAACAGCTACGCAGCAGTTT. It yields the protein CASGYGGTATQQF. The chain employs TRBV7-3 and TRBJ2-3, with D possibly TRBD2 on 6 matching bases. The length of the CDR3 is 13 residues. Per the germline V gene, CDR1 is SGHTA and CDR2 is FQGTGA.

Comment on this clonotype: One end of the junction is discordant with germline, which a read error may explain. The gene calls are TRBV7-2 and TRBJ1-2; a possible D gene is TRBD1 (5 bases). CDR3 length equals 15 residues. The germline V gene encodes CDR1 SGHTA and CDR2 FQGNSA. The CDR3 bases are TGTGCCAGCAGCTTGACAGCGGGCGCCGCCTCTCGCTACTCCTTC. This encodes CASSLTAGAASRYSF. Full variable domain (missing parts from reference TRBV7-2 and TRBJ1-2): GAGVSQSPSNKVTEKGKDVELRCDPISGHTALYWYRQSLGQGLEFLIYFQGNSAPDKSGLPSDRFSAERTGGSVSTLTIQRTQQEDSAVYLCASSLTAGAASRYSFGSGTRLTVV.